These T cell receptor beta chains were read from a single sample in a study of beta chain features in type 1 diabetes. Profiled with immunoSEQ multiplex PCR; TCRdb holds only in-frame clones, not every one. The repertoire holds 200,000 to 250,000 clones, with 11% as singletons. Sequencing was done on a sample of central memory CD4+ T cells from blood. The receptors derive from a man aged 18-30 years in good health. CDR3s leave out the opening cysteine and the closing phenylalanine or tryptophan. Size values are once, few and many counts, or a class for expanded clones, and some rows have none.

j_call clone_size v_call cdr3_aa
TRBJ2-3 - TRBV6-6 ASSYPARSTDTQY
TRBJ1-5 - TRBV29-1 SVAEEVRQPQH
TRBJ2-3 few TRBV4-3 ASSQDLSGGAGDTQY
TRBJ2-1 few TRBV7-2 ASSLVSLTPSYNEQF
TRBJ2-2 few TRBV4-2 ASSPGGGLSTGELF
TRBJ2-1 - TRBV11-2 ASSLGPSSYNEQF
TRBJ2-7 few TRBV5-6 ASERRPETYEQY
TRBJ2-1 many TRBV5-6 ASSLLPGLAGNNEQF
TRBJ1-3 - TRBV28 ASSKTAGNTIY
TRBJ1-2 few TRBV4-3 ASSQGRSDGYT
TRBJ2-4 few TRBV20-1 SASGRTIQY
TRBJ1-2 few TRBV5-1 ASSPITGDYGYT
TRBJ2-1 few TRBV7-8 ASSLVGPDGEQF
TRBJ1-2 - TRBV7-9 ASGFEPGFRYGYT
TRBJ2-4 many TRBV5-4 ASSQREGKNIQY
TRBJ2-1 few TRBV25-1 ASMEAGGPPEQF
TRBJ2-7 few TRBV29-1 SGRVRSGTFVPYEQY
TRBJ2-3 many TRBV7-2 ASSATGVGSDTQY
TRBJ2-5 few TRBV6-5 ASSFTGLSGETQY
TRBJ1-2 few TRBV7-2 ASSFMLNGDPSRYGYT
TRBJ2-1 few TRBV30 AGQSLAYNEQF
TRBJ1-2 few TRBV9 ASSPRRDGYGYT
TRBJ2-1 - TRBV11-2 ASSSLRSGRYNEQF
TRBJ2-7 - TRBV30 AWSPTGSHSGQY
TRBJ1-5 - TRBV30 AWRRGVYVDSPNLAQH
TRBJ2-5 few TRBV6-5 ASRLQGSETQY
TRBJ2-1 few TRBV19 ASSITRVGIYNEQF
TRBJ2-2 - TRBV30 AWSVLTTGELF
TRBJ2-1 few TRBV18 ASGTSVSYNEQF
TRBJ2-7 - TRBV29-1 SVQTGQGYEQY
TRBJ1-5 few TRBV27 ASSSLGWGADQPQH
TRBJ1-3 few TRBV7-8 ASSRGQVSGNTIY
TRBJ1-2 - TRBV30 AFLSWQGRFYGYT
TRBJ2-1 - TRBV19 ASSPGLAGGNEQF
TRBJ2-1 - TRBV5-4 ASSLGLAGYNEQF
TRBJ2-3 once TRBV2 ASSPTSGTDTQY
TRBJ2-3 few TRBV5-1 ASSPWGSGSSTDTQY
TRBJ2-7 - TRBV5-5 ASSPRTGRNEQY
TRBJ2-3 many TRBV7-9 ASSATPGTLDTDTQY
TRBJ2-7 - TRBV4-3 ASSQSVAKGYEQY
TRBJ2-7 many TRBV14 ASSHWAEQY
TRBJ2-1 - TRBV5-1 ASSLLGFDEQF